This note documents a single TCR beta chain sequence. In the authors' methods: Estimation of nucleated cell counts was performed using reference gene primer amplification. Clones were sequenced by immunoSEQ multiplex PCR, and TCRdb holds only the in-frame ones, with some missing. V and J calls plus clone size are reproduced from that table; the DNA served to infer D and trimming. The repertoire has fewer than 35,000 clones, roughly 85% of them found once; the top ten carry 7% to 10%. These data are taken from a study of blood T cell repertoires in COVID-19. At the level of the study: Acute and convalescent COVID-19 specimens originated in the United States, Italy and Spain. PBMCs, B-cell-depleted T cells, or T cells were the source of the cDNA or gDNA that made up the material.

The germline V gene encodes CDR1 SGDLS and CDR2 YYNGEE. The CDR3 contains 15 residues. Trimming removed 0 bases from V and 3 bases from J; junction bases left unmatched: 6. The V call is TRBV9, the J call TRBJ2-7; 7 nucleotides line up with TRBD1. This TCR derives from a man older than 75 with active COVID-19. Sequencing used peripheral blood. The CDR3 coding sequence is TGTGCCAGCAGCGTAGGACAGGGATCCGACTACGAGCAGTACTTC. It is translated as CASSVGQGSDYEQYF.